This T cell receptor beta chain was retrieved from a study of human T cells and chemical hapten exposure. Notes on the study in general: High-frequency TCRs, those above 1 in 1000, stayed the same after DPC sensitization.

A remark on this clonotype: The antigen remains undetermined.

Documented time point: pre-sensitization, week 0. Stated treatment: therapeutic diphenylcyclopropenone sensitization with weekly scalp DPC. TCRdb re-analysed the RACE reads in MiXCR, keeping a single row per CDR3 protein. The table records a few hundred thousand distinct CDR3 sequences, approximately 8.6% of them present only once. This material consisted of whole blood, taken in connection with sensitization to the hapten diphenylcyclopropenone (DPC). The TCR was taken from a woman aged 40 to 50 with alopecia areata. Some clones in this sample may be carry-over from other donors' samples.

The CDR3 sequence is CASSQGRGGTDTQYF. The DNA of the CDR3 is TGCGCCAGCAGCCAGGGGCGGGGTGGCACAGATACGCAGTATTTT. This rearrangement joins TRBV5-1 to TRBJ2-3; D is tentatively TRBD1 or TRBD2 (6 bases each). The CDR3 has 15 amino acids. Trimming stripped 4 bases from V and 1 base from J, with 13 bases between. Per germline, CDR1 SGHRS and CDR2 YFSETQ.